These T cell receptor beta chains were read from a single sample in a study of CXCR3-negative and CXCR3-positive naive CD8 T cells. TCRdb reanalyzed the 5' RACE reads, giving one entry per CDR3 protein sequence and no DNA. The data show 70,000 to 95,000 distinct CDR3 sequences, and the top ten clones hold around 1.7%. The specimen sequenced was naive CXCR3- CD8+ T cells from blood. The receptors stem from a human donor in good health. Some clones in this sample may be carry-over from other donors' samples. CDR3s include the opening cysteine and the closing phenylalanine or tryptophan.

TRBV29-1	TRBJ2-5	CSVGGPSGHQETQYF
TRBV15	TRBJ2-1	CATSRVQGVGLQFF
TRBV7-2	TRBJ2-7	CASSSSGADYYEQYF
TRBV6-1	TRBJ2-1	CASSRQFFRTSGSSDEQFF
TRBV7-9	TRBJ2-7	CASSQIRQGAGEQYF
TRBV29-1	TRBJ2-1	CSVERGRDNEQFF
TRBV12-3/TRBV12-4	TRBJ2-5	CASAVPGGGETQYF
TRBV7-2	TRBJ1-4	CASSPIQGVANEKLFF
TRBV6-5	TRBJ2-1	CASSYGTGLGEQFF
TRBV28	TRBJ2-7	CASSLLDYEQYF
TRBV6-5	TRBJ2-7	CASRQIQGTLSYEQYF
TRBV29-1	TRBJ2-7	CSTWDGTSYEQYF
TRBV7-9	TRBJ2-7	CASSPGELYEQYF
TRBV7-9	TRBJ2-1	CASSPPVQRDEQFF
TRBV19	TRBJ2-7	CASSKPGQGAREQYF
TRBV2	TRBJ2-7	CASGAATTYEQYF
TRBV29-1	TRBJ2-7	CSVLDSYEQYF
TRBV20-1	TRBJ2-3	CSARDQSNTDTQYF
TRBV30	TRBJ2-7	CAWRGISYEQYF
TRBV6-5	TRBJ2-5	CASSYSMLGRETQYF
TRBV10-3	TRBJ2-3	CAIRLGGFGSTDTQYF
TRBV14	TRBJ2-7	CASSQDLGGGYDEQYF
TRBV7-9	TRBJ1-4	CASSSATNEKLFF
TRBV7-9	TRBJ2-7	CASSPRGAWEQYF
TRBV29-1	TRBJ1-2	CSVEGQGVLYGYTF